Each of the 30 T cell receptor beta chains below was sequenced from the same sample in a study of T cells after yellow fever vaccination. TCRdb re-analysed the 5' RACE reads in MiXCR, keeping a single row per CDR3 protein. In the table there are over 250,000 distinct CDR3 sequences, about 5.2% of which are singletons. The material was CD4+ T cells sorted from PBMCs, obtained on the day of the yellow fever booster vaccination. Every receptor here comes from a man younger than 35 who received the YFV17D yellow fever vaccine.

This clonotype was counted between two and nine times. The V call is TRBV18, the J call TRBJ1-5; 9 bases agree with TRBD1. Germline assignment: CDR1 KGHSH and CDR2 LQKENI. This CDR3 is 14 amino acids long. V lost 4 bases and J lost 4; bases outside the gene matches: 2. The CDR3 coding sequence is TGTGCCAGCTCACGGGACAGGGTTAATCAGCCCCAGCATTTT. As protein: CASSRDRVNQPQHF.

Ten or more counts support this clonotype. J is TRBJ2-4 and V is TRBV27, with D tentatively TRBD2 (5 bases). Trimming removed 6 bases at V and 5 bases at J, with 23 bases between. The germline V gene has CDR1 MNHEY and CDR2 SMNVEV (reference sequence). CDR3 size: 17 residues. This CDR3 reads CASSPNLRLAEENIQYF. The CDR3 DNA sequence: TGTGCCAGCAGCCCCAACCTTCGGCTGGCGGAGGAAAACATTCAGTACTTC.

V usage is TRBV6-2 or TRBV6-3 and J usage is TRBJ2-1, with TRBD1 matching over 7 bases. This CDR3 spans 12 amino acids. Germline V gives CDR1 MNHEY, CDR2 SVGEGT. V lost 5 bases, J lost 8 bases, and 3 bases stayed unmatched. For the CDR3, the DNA is TGTGCCAGCAGTCCCGGACAGGATGAGCAGTTCTTC. Translating gives CASSPGQDEQFF.

This clonotype showed up just a few times. CDR3 coding DNA: TGTGCCAGCAGCCAAGATAAACTGGGGTCTCTCTCTGGAAACACCATATATTTT. It encodes CASSQDKLGSLSGNTIYF. The chain uses TRBV4-2 and TRBJ1-3, with D uncertain. CDR1 and CDR2 (germline): LGHNA, YNFKEQ. The CDR3 is made up of 18 amino acids. V lost 0 bases and J lost 0, with 15 bases in between.

Remarks on this clonotype: Its ends do not fully match the called genes, so a read error is possible. The genes are TRBV12-3 or TRBV12-4 and TRBJ2-5, with 8 bases aligning to TRBD2. The CDR3 length is 13 residues. Here the CDR3 reads CASSLRTSPRLNF. The CDR3 region has the DNA TGTGCCAGCAGTCTCAGGACTAGCCCCAGGCTGAACTTC.

The CDR3 nucleotides read TGTGCCAGTAGTAATCCCCATCGCATCCTGTCCACCGGGGAGCTGTTTTTT. Encoded protein: CASSNPHRILSTGELFF. J is TRBJ2-2 and V is TRBV19; D is unresolved. The CDR3 is 17 amino acids. The germline V and J ends were trimmed by 4 bases and 4 bases, with 19 bases remaining between them. Per the germline V gene, CDR1 is LNHDA and CDR2 is SQIVND (reference sequence).

This chain connects TRBV2 to TRBJ1-1; the D is unclear. Trimming removed 2 bases from V and 8 bases from J, with 9 bases in between. There are 12 residues in the CDR3. Looked up from germline, CDR1 is SNHLY and CDR2 is FYNNEI. The CDR3 DNA reads as TGTGCCAGCAGTGAAAGTGAGACGGAAGCTTTCTTT. This codes for CASSESETEAFF.

The rearrangement links TRBV10-3 to TRBJ2-5, with D unclear. The germline V gene encodes CDR1 ENHRY and CDR2 SYGVKD. The CDR3 totals 16 residues. V shed 6 bases and J shed 2 bases, with 19 bases lying between them. As DNA, the CDR3 is TGTGCCATCAGCGCTTCGGTAGGGCAACTTCAAGAGACCCAGTACTTC. It translates to CAISASVGQLQETQYF.

This rearrangement joins TRBV6-6 to TRBJ2-7, with D tentatively TRBD2 (6 bases). Per germline, CDR1 MNHNY and CDR2 SVGAGI (reference sequence). V was shortened by 7 bases and J by 0 bases, with 13 bases between the two germline ends. The CDR3 is made up of 14 amino acids. The CDR3 loop is CASTDPGGSYEQYF. In nucleotides, the CDR3 is TGTGCCAGCACTGACCCCGGGGGCTCCTACGAGCAGTACTTC.

There are a few counts of this clonotype. This rearrangement joins TRBV7-9 to TRBJ2-6, with 9 bases lining up with TRBD1. In germline, CDR1 is SEHNR, CDR2 FQNEAQ (reference sequence). V trimming: 5 bases; J trimming: 0 bases; junction bases outside the gene matches: 17. This CDR3 region has 21 residues. The CDR3 DNA sequence: TGTGCCAGCAGCAGTCCGAGGACAGGGGCGCTTAAACTCTCTGGGGCCAACGTCCTGACTTTC. Its protein is CASSSPRTGALKLSGANVLTF.

There are many counts of this clonotype. The chain employs TRBV27 and TRBJ1-6; TRBD1 might be the D (5 bases). V was cut by 5 bases and J by 7 bases, with 18 bases left in between. Germline lookup yields CDR1 MNHEY and CDR2 SMNVEV (reference sequence). The CDR3 contains 16 residues. CDR3 protein: CASSGARVVVNSPLHF. In DNA, the CDR3 is TGTGCCAGCAGTGGAGCCAGGGTCGTGGTGAATTCACCCCTCCACTTT.

At least ten counts were recorded for this clonotype. The genes are TRBV7-2 and TRBJ1-1, with D possibly being TRBD1 (6 bases). V dropped 3 bases and J dropped 2 bases, with 10 bases sitting between them. The germline V gene has CDR1 SGHTA and CDR2 FQGNSA. There are 14 residues in the CDR3. This CDR3 reads CASSFDRINTEAFF. The CDR3 nucleotides are TGTGCCAGCAGCTTCGACAGGATCAACACTGAAGCTTTCTTT.

This clonotype was observed a handful of times. This sequence joins TRBV18 and TRBJ1-3; 8 nucleotides match TRBD1. The germline CDR1 and CDR2 sequences are KGHSH and LQKENI. Trimming cost V 5 bases and J 2 bases; bases outside gene matches: 14. CDR3 length: 18 residues. The CDR3: CASSRNGPRGQAGNTIYF. In DNA, the CDR3 is TGTGCCAGCTCAAGAAATGGGCCCAGGGGGCAGGCTGGAAACACCATATATTTT.

The sample holds a few counts of this clonotype. Here the CDR3 DNA reads TGTGCCAGCAGTTCCTTCCCCGGGGCAGGCGGGGATGGGGAGCAGTACGTC. The encoded protein is CASSSFPGAGGDGEQYV. The chain carries TRBV6-6 and TRBJ2-7; TRBD2 is a possible D gene (6 bases). The germline V and J ends were trimmed by 4 bases and 7 bases, with 26 bases remaining between them. The CDR3 extends over 17 amino acids. Germline values: CDR1 MNHNY, CDR2 SVGAGI (reference sequence).

The J gene is TRBJ2-3, the V gene TRBV27; D is possibly TRBD1 (5 bases). The germline CDR1 and CDR2 sequences are MNHEY and SMNVEV (reference sequence). The CDR3 runs to 13 residues. V was clipped by 9 bases and J by 0 bases, with 10 bases between them. The CDR3: CARYRSSTDTQYF. The DNA of the CDR3 is TGTGCCAGATACAGGTCTAGCACAGATACGCAGTATTTT.

This clonotype was counted only a few times. The CDR3 sequence is CASSHVRQGRSPLHF. DNA for the CDR3: TGCGCCAGCAGCCATGTACGACAGGGGCGGTCACCCCTCCACTTT. The chain uses TRBV4-1 and TRBJ1-6; TRBD1 aligns across 8 bases. With V trimmed by 3 bases and J by 10 bases, 8 bases remained unmatched. CDR1 is MGHRA and CDR2 is YSYEKL in the germline V gene. The CDR3 has 15 residues.

The table lists this clonotype with many counts. The chain uses TRBV12-5 and TRBJ2-2; 11 bases map to TRBD2. CDR3 size: 18 residues. Germline trimming cut 4 bases from V and 4 bases from J; bases unmatched to any gene: 11. Per germline, CDR1 LGHNT and CDR2 FRNRAP. The CDR3 reads CASGSVPLAGGPTGELFF. The CDR3 DNA follows: TGTGCTAGTGGTTCTGTCCCCCTAGCGGGGGGCCCCACCGGGGAGCTGTTTTTT.

The CDR3, as DNA: TGCAGTGCTAAACTAACGGGACAGCCGCTCACAGATACGCAGTATTTT. Its translation: CSAKLTGQPLTDTQYF. The V and J genes are TRBV20-1 and TRBJ2-3; 7 nucleotides line up with TRBD1. Germline CDR1 and CDR2: DFQATT and SNEGSKA (reference sequence). V gave up 4 bases and J gave up 2 bases; unmatched junction bases: 12. The CDR3 consists of 16 residues.

This clonotype was picked up many times. At one of its ends the junction is not consistent with the germline gene, which may arise from a read error. V usage is TRBV7-7 and J usage is TRBJ2-2; no clear D. CDR3 length: 13 residues. Germline V gene lookup returns CDR1 SSHAT and CDR2 FNYEAQ (reference sequence). The CDR3 DNA is TGTGCTAGCAGCGCCTCGTGGACCGGGGAGCTGTTTTTT. Its protein is CASSASWTGELFF.

This clonotype was counted between two and nine times. CDR3 DNA: TGTGCCAGCAGTTATGCGTACGCGGGGGGGCCGAATACGCAGTATTTT. This gives the protein CASSYAYAGGPNTQYF. This rearrangement joins TRBV6-5 to TRBJ2-3, with TRBD2 identical over 9 bases. V lost 3 bases and J lost 7; bases outside the gene matches: 11. The germline CDR1 and CDR2 sequences are MNHEY and SVGAGI. The CDR3 extends over 16 amino acids.

This clonotype has ten or more counts. The rearrangement links TRBV7-2 to TRBJ2-3; 11 bases map to TRBD2. CDR3 length: 16 residues. CDR1 SGHTA and CDR2 FQGNSA come from the germline V gene. V lost 8 bases to trimming and J lost 2 bases; unmatched junction nucleotides: 9. CDR3 DNA: TGTGCCAGCCGAGGGCTAGCGGGGGGTGTCACAGATACGCAGTATTTT. Encoded protein: CASRGLAGGVTDTQYF. Full variable domain (rest looked up from reference TRBV7-2 and TRBJ2-3): GAGVSQSPSNKVTEKGKDVELRCDPISGHTALYWYRQSLGQGLEFLIYFQGNSAPDKSGLPSDRFSAERTGGSVSTLTIQRTQQEDSAVYLCASRGLAGGVTDTQYFGPGTRLTVL.

This clonotype was recorded at least ten times. V is TRBV29-1 and J is TRBJ2-7; D uncertain. The CDR3 is made up of 11 amino acids. Germline CDR1 reads SQVTM; CDR2 reads ANQGSEA. V was clipped by 5 bases and J by 7 bases, with 12 bases between them. The CDR3 is CSVSNVGEQYV. The CDR3 DNA sequence: TGCAGCGTTTCGAATGTGGGGGAGCAGTACGTC.

This clonotype was observed a handful of times. The V gene is TRBV28, the J gene TRBJ2-7; D remains unclear. This CDR3 comprises 11 residues. The ends were cut back, 5 bases at V and 1 base at J, with 3 bases in the middle. Looked up from germline, CDR1 is MDHEN and CDR2 is SYDVKM. The CDR3 bases are TGTGCCAGCAGTACTTCCTACGAGCAGTACGTC. Translating gives CASSTSYEQYV.

This clonotype has a handful of counts. The CDR3 nucleotides read TGCGCCAGCAGCCAAGATAGGGGCCCGTGGGAGCAGTTCTTC. It codes for CASSQDRGPWEQFF. The chain combines TRBV4-3 with TRBJ2-1; maybe TRBD1 (5 bases). Germline V gene sequence: CDR1 LGHNA, CDR2 YSLEER. The CDR3 is 14 residues long. V lost 0 bases, J lost 10 bases, and 13 bases lay in between.

In this sample, this clonotype turned up many times. The chain combines TRBV5-8 with TRBJ1-1; D is unclear. This CDR3 contains 14 residues. Germline CDR1 and CDR2: SGHTS and YDEGEE. V was shortened by 2 bases and J by 4 bases, with 12 bases between the two germline ends. The CDR3 region is CASSFSGVVTEAFF. The CDR3 nucleotides read TGTGCCAGCAGCTTTTCCGGGGTTGTCACTGAAGCTTTCTTT.

The rearrangement joins TRBV6-1 to TRBJ2-1, with D perhaps TRBD1 or TRBD2 (5 bases each). V shed 2 bases and J shed 10 bases, with 9 bases lying between them. Germline-derived CDR1 and CDR2 are MNHNS and SASEGT. CDR3 size: 12 residues. CDR3 protein: CASSERGDEQFF. The CDR3 DNA follows: TGTGCCAGCAGTGAACGAGGGGACGAGCAGTTCTTC.

This clonotype was observed a handful of times. The gene calls are TRBV20-1 and TRBJ2-3; 9 nucleotides align to TRBD2. The CDR3 has 16 amino acids. Germline CDR1 and CDR2: DFQATT and SNEGSKA (reference sequence). Trimming cost V 1 base and J 3 bases; bases outside gene matches: 8. Here the CDR3 reads CSARVGGSGGTDTQYF. The CDR3 nucleotides are TGCAGTGCTAGAGTGGGGGGTAGCGGGGGTACAGATACGCAGTATTTT.

This clonotype was counted between two and nine times. This chain connects TRBV5-1 to TRBJ1-5, with TRBD1 matching 10 bases. This CDR3 is built from 15 residues. Germline loops: CDR1 SGHRS, CDR2 YFSETQ. With 4 bases clipped from V and 2 bases from J, the junction kept 3 bases outside the gene matches. CDR3 in amino acids: CASSQTGGGNQPQHF. The CDR3 DNA is TGCGCCAGCAGCCAGACAGGGGGCGGCAATCAGCCCCAGCATTTT.

This clonotype was seen many times. The CDR3 region has the DNA TGTGCCAGCAGCTACAATTGGGGCACCACAGATACGCAGTATTTT. Protein product: CASSYNWGTTDTQYF. V usage is TRBV14 and J usage is TRBJ2-3, with D possibly TRBD1 on 5 matching bases. CDR1 is SGHDN and CDR2 is FVKESK in the germline V gene. The CDR3 extends over 15 amino acids. Trimming cost V 5 bases and J 2 bases, with 14 bases left between them.

This clonotype was seen only a few times. The chain couples TRBV5-1 to TRBJ1-6; D ambiguous. Germline lookup yields CDR1 SGHRS and CDR2 YFSETQ. The CDR3 covers 15 residues. The V and J ends lost 0 bases and 8 bases respectively, with 12 bases between them. CDR3 in amino acids: CASSLDLGWDSPLHF. The DNA for the CDR3 is TGCGCCAGCAGCTTGGATTTGGGTTGGGATTCACCCCTCCACTTT.